This T cell receptor beta chain was retrieved from a study of early T cells in non-severe SARS-CoV-2 infection. On the study more broadly: RNA in bulk from unsorted whole blood was sequenced, and chains were unpaired.

This clonotype has just one count. Germline assignment: CDR1 SNHLY and CDR2 FYNNEI. V dropped 5 bases and J dropped 0 bases, with 9 bases sitting between them. The CDR3 covers 14 residues. Attachment of unique molecular identifiers was made to individual cDNA molecules. Each CDR3 protein is one row after TCRdb ran MiXCR on the 5' RACE reads. Of tens of thousands of distinct CDR3 sequences in the sample, around 13% were seen once. Sequenced: whole blood. The TCR sequence derives from an adult who was a healthcare worker with PCR-confirmed SARS-CoV-2 infection or an uninfected control (not recorded which). The genes are TRBV2 and TRBJ2-3; D is uncertain. The CDR3 sequence is CASSLSSSTDTQYF. In DNA form, the CDR3 reads TGTGCCAGCAGTCTCTCCTCTAGCACAGATACGCAGTATTTT.